The clone carrying this TCR beta chain was counted a single time. The data were taken from a study of control samples from healthy donors and cancer patients. The ends were cut back, 1 base at V and 1 base at J, with 16 bases in the middle. The germline V gene encodes CDR1 SGHTA and CDR2 FQGNSA. The CDR3 contains 17 residues. Some clones are missing from TCRdb's copy, which holds only in-frame ones; the method was immunoSEQ multiplex PCR. The sample shows about 130,000 clones, more than 85% of them seen only once. The clonotype comes from a man younger than 30 in good health. The chain is built from TRBV7-2 and TRBJ1-1; D is perhaps TRBD1 (6 bases). The sequenced sample was blood. CDR3 sequence: CASSLVWQGTPNTEAFF. The CDR3 DNA reads as TGTGCCAGCAGCTTAGTATGGCAGGGGACACCGAACACTGAAGCTTTCTTT.